This passage covers 6 T cell receptor beta chains from one sample sequenced in a study of blood T cell repertoires in COVID-19. This table comes from immunoSEQ multiplex PCR, and its TCRdb copy is limited to in-frame clones, with some not included. The repertoire holds about 260,000 clones, 85% to 90% seen once, with roughly 5.6% in the top ten. The sequencing sample was made of peripheral blood. These receptors all stem from a woman in her sixties with COVID-19, enrolled during active disease.

This clone was seen a handful of times. The chain carries TRBV29-1 and TRBJ2-2, with D maybe TRBD2 (6 bases). Trimming took 8 bases from V and 5 from J, leaving 18 bases between them. The germline V gene has CDR1 SQVTM and CDR2 ANQGSEA. The CDR3 length is 14 residues. The CDR3 protein is CSYQRVGGTGELFF. The CDR3 region has the DNA TGCAGCTACCAAAGGGTCGGGGGTACCGGGGAGCTGTTTTTT.

This chain uses TRBV29-1 with TRBJ2-7; 9 nucleotides line up with TRBD1. This CDR3 comprises 14 residues. Germline V gene sequence: CDR1 SQVTM, CDR2 ANQGSEA. Trimming cost V 6 bases and J 0 bases; bases outside gene matches: 6. CDR3 in DNA: TGCAGCGTGACCGACAGGGGGACCTCCTACGAGCAGTACTTC. Protein product: CSVTDRGTSYEQYF.

This chain uses TRBV11-2 with TRBJ2-7, with 10 bases aligning to TRBD1. V lost 7 bases and J lost 2; bases outside the gene matches: 5. The length of the CDR3 is 14 residues. Germline V gives CDR1 SGHAT, CDR2 FQNNGV. For the CDR3, the DNA is TGTGCCAGCACCCTTGACAGGGGGCCCTACGAGCAGTACTTC. It is translated as CASTLDRGPYEQYF.

The rearrangement uses TRBV30 and TRBJ1-4, with TRBD1 identical over 7 bases. CDR1 is GTSNPN and CDR2 is SVGIG in the germline V gene (reference sequence). This CDR3 has 12 amino acids. With V trimmed by 5 bases and J by 8 bases, 5 bases remained unmatched. CDR3 in amino acids: CAWDRDYEKLFF. The CDR3 bases are TGTGCCTGGGACAGGGATTACGAAAAACTGTTTTTT.

This chain links TRBV3-1 (or the pseudogene TRBV3-2) with TRBJ1-1; tentatively, D is TRBD1 (5 bases). CDR1 and CDR2 (germline): LGHDT, YNNKEL (reference sequence). The CDR3 is 15 residues long. Trimming cost V 4 bases and J 0 bases, with 12 bases left between them. The CDR3 DNA is TGTGCCAGCAGCCCCTTAAAAGGGGTGAACACTGAAGCTTTCTTT. Amino acids: CASSPLKGVNTEAFF.

The chain couples TRBV5-6 to TRBJ2-1, with 10 bases that match TRBD2. Trimming removed 1 base from V and 4 bases from J; junction bases left unmatched: 5. CDR3 length equals 16 residues. In germline, CDR1 is SGHDT, CDR2 YYEEEE. In DNA form, the CDR3 reads TGTGCCAGCAGCTTGACCCCTAGCGGGAGTTACAATGAGCAGTTCTTC. As protein: CASSLTPSGSYNEQFF.